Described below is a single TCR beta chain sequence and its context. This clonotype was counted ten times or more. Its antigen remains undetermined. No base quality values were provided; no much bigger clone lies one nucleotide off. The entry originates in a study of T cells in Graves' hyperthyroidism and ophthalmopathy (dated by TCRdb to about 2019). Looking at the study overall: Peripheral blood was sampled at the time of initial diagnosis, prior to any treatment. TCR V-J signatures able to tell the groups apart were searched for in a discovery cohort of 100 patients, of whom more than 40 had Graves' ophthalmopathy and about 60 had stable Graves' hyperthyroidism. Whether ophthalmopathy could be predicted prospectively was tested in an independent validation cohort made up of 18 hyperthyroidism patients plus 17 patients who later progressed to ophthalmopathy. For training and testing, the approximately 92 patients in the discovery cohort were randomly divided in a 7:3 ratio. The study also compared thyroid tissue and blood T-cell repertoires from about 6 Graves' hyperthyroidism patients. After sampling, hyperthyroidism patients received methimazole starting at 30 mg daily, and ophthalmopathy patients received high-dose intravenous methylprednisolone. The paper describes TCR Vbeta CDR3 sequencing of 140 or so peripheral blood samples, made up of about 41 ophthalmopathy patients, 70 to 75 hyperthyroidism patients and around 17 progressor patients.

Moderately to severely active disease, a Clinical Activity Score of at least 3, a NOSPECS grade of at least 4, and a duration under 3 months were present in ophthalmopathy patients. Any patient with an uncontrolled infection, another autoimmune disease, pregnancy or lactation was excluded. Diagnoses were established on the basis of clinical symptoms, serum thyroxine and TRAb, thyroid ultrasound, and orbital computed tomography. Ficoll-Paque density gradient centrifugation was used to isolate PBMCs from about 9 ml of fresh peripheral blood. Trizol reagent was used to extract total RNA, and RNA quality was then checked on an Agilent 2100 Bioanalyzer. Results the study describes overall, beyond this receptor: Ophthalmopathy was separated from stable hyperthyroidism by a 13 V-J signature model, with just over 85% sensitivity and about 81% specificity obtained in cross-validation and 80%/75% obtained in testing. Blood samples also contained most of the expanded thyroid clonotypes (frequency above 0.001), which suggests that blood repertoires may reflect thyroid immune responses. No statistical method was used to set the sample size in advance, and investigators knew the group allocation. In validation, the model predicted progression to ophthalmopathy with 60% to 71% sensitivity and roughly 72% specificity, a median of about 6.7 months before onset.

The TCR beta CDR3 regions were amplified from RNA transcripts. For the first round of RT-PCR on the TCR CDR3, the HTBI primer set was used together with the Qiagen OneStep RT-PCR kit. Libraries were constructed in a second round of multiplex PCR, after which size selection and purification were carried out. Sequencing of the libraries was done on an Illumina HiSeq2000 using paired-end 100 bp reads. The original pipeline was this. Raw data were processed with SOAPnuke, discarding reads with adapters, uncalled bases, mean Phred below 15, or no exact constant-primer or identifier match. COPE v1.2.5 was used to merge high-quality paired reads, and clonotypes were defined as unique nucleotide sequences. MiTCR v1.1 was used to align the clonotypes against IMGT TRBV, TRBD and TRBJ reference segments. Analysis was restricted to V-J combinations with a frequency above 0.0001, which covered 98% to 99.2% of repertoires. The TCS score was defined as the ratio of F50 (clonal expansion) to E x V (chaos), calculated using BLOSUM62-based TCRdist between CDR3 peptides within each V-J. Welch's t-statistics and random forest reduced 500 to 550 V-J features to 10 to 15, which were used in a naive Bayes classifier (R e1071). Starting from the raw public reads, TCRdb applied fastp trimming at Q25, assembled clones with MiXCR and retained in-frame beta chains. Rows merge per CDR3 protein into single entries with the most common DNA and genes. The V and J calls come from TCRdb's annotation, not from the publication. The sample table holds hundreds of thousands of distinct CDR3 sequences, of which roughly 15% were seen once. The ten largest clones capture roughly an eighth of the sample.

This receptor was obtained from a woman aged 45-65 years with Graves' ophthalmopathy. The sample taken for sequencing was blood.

Here is the DNA: TGTGCCAGCAGCTTAGTGCCTCGGGACATTCAGTACTTC. Its translation is CASSLVPRDIQYF. The V and J segments used are TRBV7-2 and TRBJ2-4; confidence is insufficient to name the D gene. V is clipped by 1 base and J by 8 bases, and the sequence between their germline boundaries is 9 bases long. The cysteine opens and the phenylalanine closes a CDR3 of 13 amino acids. The retained sequence is limited to the CDR3, 39 bases, with the frame set at the first base. The germline V gene encodes CDR1 SGHTA and CDR2 FQGNSA. The entire variable domain, with the stretches around the CDR3 drawn from the reference TRBV7-2 and TRBJ2-4 proteins, is GAGVSQSPSNKVTEKGKDVELRCDPISGHTALYWYRQSLGQGLEFLIYFQGNSAPDKSGLPSDRFSAERTGGSVSTLTIQRTQQEDSAVYLCASSLVPRDIQYFGAGTRLSVL.